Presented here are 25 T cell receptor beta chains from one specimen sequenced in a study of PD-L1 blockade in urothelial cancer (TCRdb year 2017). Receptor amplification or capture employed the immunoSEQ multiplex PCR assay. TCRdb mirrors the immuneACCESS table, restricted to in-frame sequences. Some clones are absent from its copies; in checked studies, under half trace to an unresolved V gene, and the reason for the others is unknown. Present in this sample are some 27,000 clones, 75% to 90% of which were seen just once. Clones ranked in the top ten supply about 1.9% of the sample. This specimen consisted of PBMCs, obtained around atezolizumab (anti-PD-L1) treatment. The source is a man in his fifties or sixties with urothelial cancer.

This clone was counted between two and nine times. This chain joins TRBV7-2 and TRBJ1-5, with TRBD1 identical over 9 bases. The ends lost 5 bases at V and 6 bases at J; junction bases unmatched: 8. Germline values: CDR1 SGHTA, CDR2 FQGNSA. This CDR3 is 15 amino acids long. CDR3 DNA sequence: TGTGCCAGCAGCGTACAGGGGGCGCGGTCTCAGCCCCAGCATTTT. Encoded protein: CASSVQGARSQPQHF.

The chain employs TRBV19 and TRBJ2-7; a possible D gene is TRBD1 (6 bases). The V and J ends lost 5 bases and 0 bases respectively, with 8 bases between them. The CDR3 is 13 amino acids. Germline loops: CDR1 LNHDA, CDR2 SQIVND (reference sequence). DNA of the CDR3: TGTGCCAGTAGTCGACAGGACTCCTACGAGCAGTACTTC. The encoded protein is CASSRQDSYEQYF.

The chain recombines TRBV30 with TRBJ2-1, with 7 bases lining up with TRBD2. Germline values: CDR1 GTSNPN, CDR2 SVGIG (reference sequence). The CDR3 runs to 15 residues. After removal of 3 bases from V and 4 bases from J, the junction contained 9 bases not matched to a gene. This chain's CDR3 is CAWRSPASGYNEQFF. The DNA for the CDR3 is TGTGCCTGGAGGTCCCCCGCTAGCGGATACAATGAGCAGTTCTTC.

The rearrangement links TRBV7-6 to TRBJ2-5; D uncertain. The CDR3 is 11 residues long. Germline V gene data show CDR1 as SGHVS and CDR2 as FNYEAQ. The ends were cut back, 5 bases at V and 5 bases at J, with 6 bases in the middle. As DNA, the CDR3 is TGTGCCAGCAGCCCCGGGGAGACCCAGTACTTC. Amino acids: CASSPGETQYF.

This chain's CDR3 is CAIRRRTGGSYEQYV. In DNA, the CDR3 is TGTGCCATCCGGAGGCGGACAGGGGGCAGCTACGAGCAGTACGTC. The genes are TRBV9 and TRBJ2-7, with 11 bases identical to TRBD1. The germline gives CDR1 SGDLS, CDR2 YYNGEE. CDR3 size: 15 residues. Trimming at V came to 9 bases and at J to 3 bases, leaving 11 bases not matched to a gene.

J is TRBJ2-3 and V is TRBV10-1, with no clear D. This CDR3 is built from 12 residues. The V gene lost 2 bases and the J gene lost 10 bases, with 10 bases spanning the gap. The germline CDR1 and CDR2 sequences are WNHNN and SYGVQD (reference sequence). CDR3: CASSEGPGSQYF. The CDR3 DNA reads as TGCGCCAGCAGTGAGGGCCCGGGTTCGCAGTATTTT.

DNA of the CDR3: TGCGCCAGCAGCCCCGGACAGGGGGTTGGGGGCTACACCTTC. Amino acids: CASSPGQGVGGYTF. V is TRBV5-1 and J is TRBJ1-2, with 10 nucleotides matching TRBD1. J gave up 8 bases and V 4 bases, and 8 bases lay outside the gene matches. The CDR3 is made up of 14 amino acids. The germline gives CDR1 SGHRS, CDR2 YFSETQ.

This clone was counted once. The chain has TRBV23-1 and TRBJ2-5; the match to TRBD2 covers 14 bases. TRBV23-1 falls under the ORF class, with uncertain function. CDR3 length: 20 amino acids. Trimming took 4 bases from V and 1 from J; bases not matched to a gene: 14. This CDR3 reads CASSPFLTGTSGGLQETQYF. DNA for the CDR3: TGCGCCAGCAGTCCATTCCTCACCGGGACTAGCGGGGGTCTCCAAGAGACCCAGTACTTC.

For the CDR3, the DNA is TGTGCCAGCAGTGCACAGACAGGGAACACTGAAGCTTTCTTT. The encoded protein is CASSAQTGNTEAFF. The chain couples TRBV6-4 to TRBJ1-1, with a tentative D call TRBD1 (6 bases). The V gene lost 4 bases and the J gene lost 1 base, with 10 bases spanning the gap. The germline gives CDR1 MRHNA, CDR2 SNTAGT. CDR3 length: 14 amino acids.

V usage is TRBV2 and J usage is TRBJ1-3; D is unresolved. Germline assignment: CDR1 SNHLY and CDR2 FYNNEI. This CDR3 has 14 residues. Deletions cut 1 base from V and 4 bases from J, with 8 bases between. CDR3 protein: CASSEGGWGNTIYF. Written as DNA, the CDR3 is TGTGCCAGCAGTGAAGGAGGGTGGGGAAACACCATATATTTT.

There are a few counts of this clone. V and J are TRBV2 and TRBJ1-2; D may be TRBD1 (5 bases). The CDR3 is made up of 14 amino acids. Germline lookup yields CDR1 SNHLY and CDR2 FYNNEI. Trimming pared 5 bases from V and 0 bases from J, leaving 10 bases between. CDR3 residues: CASSKDRPNYGYTF. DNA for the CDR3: TGTGCCAGCAGTAAAGACAGACCTAACTATGGCTACACCTTC.

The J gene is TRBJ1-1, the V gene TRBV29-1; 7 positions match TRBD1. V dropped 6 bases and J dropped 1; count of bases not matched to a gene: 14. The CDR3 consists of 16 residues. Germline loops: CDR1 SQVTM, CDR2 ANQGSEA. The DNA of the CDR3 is TGCAGCGTGGGGGGACAGTTCCCCGAGAGGAACACTGAAGCTTTCTTT. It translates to CSVGGQFPERNTEAFF.

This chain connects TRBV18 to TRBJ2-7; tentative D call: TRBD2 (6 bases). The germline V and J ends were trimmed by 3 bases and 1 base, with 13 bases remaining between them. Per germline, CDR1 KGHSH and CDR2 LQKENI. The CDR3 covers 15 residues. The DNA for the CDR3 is TGTGCCAGCTCACCCGGTGGGGGGTTTTCCTACGAGCAGTACTTC. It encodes CASSPGGGFSYEQYF.

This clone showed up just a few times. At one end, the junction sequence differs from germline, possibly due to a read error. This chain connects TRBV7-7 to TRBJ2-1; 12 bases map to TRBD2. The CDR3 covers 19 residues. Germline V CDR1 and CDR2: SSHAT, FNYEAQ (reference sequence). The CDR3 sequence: CASSLILAGGPYVYNEQFF. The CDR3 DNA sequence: TGTGCTAGCAGCTTAATACTAGCGGGAGGACCCTACGTCTACAATGAGCAGTTCTTC.

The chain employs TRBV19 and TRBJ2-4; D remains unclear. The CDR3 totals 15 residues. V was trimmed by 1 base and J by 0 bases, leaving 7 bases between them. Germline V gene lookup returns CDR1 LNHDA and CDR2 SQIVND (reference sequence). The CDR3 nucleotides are TGTGCCAGTAGTATAGGTCAAATAGCCAAAAACATTCAGTACTTC. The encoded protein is CASSIGQIAKNIQYF.

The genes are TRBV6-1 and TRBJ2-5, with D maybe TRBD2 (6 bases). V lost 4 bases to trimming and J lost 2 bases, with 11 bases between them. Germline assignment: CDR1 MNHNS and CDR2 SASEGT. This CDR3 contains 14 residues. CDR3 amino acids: CASSVYRGQETQYF. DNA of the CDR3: TGTGCCAGCAGTGTTTACCGGGGGCAAGAGACCCAGTACTTC.

The chain's CDR3 is CASSLGVAGSFATNYEQYF. In DNA form, the CDR3 reads TGTGCCAGCAGCTTAGGGGTAGCGGGATCTTTTGCTACAAACTACGAGCAGTACTTC. The chain employs TRBV7-6 and TRBJ2-7, with 8 bases identical to TRBD2. The CDR3 sequence is 19 residues long. With V trimmed by 1 base and J by 3 bases, 17 bases remained unmatched. The germline V gene encodes CDR1 SGHVS and CDR2 FNYEAQ.

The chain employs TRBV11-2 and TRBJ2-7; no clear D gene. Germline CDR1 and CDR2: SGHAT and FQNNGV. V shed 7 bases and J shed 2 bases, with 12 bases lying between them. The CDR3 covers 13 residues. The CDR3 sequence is CASTSPGTYEQYV. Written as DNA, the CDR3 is TGTGCCAGCACCTCCCCGGGTACCTACGAGCAGTACGTC.

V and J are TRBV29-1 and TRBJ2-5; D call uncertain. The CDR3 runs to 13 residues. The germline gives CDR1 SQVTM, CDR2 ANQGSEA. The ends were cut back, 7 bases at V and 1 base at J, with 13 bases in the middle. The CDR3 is CSAPQSPQETQYF. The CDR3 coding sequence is TGCAGCGCCCCCCAGTCACCCCAAGAGACCCAGTACTTC.

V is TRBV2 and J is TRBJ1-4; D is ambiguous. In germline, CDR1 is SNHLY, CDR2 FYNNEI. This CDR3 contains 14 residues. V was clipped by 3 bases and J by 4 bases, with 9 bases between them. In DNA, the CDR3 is TGTGCCAGCAGTGATTGGGCCCTTAATGAAAAACTGTTTTTT. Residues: CASSDWALNEKLFF.

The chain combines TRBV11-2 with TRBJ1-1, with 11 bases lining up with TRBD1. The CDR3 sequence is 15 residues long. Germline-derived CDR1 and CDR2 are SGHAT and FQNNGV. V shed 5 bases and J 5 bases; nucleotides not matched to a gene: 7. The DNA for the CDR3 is TGTGCCAGCAGCCTTGGGACAGGGGGAAAAACTGAAGCTTTCTTT. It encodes CASSLGTGGKTEAFF.

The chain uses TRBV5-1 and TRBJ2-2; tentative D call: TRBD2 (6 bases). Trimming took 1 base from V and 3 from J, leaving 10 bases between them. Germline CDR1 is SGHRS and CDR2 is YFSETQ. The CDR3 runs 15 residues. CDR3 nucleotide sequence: TGCGCCAGCAGCTTGTACGGAGGGGACACCGGGGAGCTGTTTTTT. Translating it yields CASSLYGGDTGELFF.

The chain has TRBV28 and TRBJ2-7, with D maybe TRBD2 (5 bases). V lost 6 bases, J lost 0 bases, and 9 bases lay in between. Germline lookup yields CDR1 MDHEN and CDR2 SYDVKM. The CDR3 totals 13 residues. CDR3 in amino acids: CASSPLDSYEQYV. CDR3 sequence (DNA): TGTGCCAGCAGCCCACTAGACTCCTACGAGCAGTACGTC.

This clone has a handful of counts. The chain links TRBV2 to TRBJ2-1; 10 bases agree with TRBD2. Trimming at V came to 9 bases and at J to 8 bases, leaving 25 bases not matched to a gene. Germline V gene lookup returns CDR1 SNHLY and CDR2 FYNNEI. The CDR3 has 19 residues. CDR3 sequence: CASGVGDSRDLAGGDEQFF. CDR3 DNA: TGTGCCAGTGGGGTGGGGGACTCCCGGGATTTAGCGGGAGGAGATGAGCAGTTCTTC. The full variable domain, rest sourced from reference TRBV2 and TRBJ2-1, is EPEVTQTPSHQVTQMGQEVILRCVPISNHLYFYWYRQILGQKVEFLVSFYNNEISEKSEIFDDQFSVERPDGSNFTLKIRSTKLEDSAMYFCASGVGDSRDLAGGDEQFFGPGTRLTVL.

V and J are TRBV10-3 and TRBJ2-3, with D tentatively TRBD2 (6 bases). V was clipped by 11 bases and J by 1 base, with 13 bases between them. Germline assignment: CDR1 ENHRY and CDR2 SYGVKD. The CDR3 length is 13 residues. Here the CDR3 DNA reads TGTGCCGTTCGGGACTCTCGCACAGATACGCAGTATTTT. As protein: CAVRDSRTDTQYF.